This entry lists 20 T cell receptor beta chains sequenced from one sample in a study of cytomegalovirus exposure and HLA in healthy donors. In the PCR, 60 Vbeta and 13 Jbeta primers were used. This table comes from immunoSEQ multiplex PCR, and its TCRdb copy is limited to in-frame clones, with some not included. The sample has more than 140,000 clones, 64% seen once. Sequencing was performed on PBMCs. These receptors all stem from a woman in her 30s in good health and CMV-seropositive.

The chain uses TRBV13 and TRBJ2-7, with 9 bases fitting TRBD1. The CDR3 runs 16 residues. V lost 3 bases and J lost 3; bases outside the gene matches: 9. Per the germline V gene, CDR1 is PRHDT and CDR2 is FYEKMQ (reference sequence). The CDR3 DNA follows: TGTGCCAGCAGCTTGGCCGGGACAGGGAAGTTCTACGAGCAGTACTTC. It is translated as CASSLAGTGKFYEQYF.

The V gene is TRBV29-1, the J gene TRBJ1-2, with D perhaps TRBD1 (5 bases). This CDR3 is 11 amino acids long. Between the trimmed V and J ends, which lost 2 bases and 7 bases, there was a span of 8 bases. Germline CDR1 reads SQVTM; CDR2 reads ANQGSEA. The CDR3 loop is CSVERGGGYTF. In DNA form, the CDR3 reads TGCAGCGTTGAACGGGGGGGTGGCTACACCTTC.

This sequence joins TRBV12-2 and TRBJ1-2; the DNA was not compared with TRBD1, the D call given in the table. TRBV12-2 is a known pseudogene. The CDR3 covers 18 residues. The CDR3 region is CASRLGRQGITTYDGYTF. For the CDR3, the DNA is TGTGCAAGTCGCTTAGGACGACAGGGAATAACCACCTACGATGGCTACACCTTC.

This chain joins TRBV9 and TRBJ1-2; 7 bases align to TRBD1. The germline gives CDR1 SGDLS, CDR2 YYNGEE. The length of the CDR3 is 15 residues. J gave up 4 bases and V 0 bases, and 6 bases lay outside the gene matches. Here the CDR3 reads CASSVAGQGVYGYTF. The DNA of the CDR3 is TGTGCCAGCAGCGTAGCCGGGCAGGGGGTCTATGGCTACACCTTC.

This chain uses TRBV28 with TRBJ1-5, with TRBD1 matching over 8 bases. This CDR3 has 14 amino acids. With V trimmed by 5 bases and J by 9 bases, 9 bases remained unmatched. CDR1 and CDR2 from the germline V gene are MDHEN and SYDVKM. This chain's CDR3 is CASSPRQGRPPQHF. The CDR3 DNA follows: TGTGCCAGCAGTCCAAGACAGGGGAGGCCGCCCCAGCATTTT.

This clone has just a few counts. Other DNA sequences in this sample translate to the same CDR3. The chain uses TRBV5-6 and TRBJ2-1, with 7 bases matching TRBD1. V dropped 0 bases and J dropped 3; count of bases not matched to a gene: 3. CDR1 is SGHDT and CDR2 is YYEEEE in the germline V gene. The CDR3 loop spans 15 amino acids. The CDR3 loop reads CASSLAGGIYNEQFF. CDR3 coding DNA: TGTGCCAGCAGCTTGGCAGGGGGAATCTACAATGAGCAGTTCTTC.

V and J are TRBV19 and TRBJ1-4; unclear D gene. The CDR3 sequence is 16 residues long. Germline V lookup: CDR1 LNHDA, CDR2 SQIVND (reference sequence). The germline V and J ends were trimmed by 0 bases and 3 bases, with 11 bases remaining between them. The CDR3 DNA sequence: TGTGCCAGTAGTATAGATCAGCGGCCCCCTAATGAAAAACTGTTTTTT. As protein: CASSIDQRPPNEKLFF.

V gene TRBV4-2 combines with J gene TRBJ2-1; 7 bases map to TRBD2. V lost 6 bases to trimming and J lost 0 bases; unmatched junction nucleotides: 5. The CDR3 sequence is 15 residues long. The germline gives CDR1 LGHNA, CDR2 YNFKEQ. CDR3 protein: CASRHRGGSYNEQFF. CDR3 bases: TGTGCCAGCAGACACCGCGGGGGCTCCTACAATGAGCAGTTCTTC.

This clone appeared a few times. The CDR3 DNA is TGCGCCAGCAGCTCCGGGACAGGGGGGTTCGAGCAGTACTTC. This codes for CASSSGTGGFEQYF. J is TRBJ2-7 and V is TRBV5-1, with 11 bases identical to TRBD1. This CDR3 contains 14 residues. V trimming: 3 bases; J trimming: 6 bases; junction bases outside the gene matches: 5. Per the germline V gene, CDR1 is SGHRS and CDR2 is YFSETQ.

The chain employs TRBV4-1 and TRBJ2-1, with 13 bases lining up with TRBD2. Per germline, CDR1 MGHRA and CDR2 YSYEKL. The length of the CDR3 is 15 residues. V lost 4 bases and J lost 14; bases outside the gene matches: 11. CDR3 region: CASSPRLAGGIGEFF. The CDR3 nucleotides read TGCGCCAGCAGCCCACGACTAGCGGGAGGTATAGGGGAGTTCTTC.

In DNA form, the CDR3 reads TGTGCCAGCATAACCCCCCCTAGGGGGCGAGTGACCGGGGAGCTGTTTTTT. Translating gives CASITPPRGRVTGELFF. V and J are TRBV28 and TRBJ2-2; 7 bases agree with TRBD1. The CDR3 runs to 17 residues. V trimming: 7 bases; J trimming: 5 bases; junction bases outside the gene matches: 16. CDR1 MDHEN and CDR2 SYDVKM come from the germline V gene.

The CDR3 spells CASSLAQWGPEAFF. The CDR3 bases are TGTGCCAGCAGCTTAGCCCAGTGGGGGCCCGAAGCTTTCTTT. V is TRBV7-2 and J is TRBJ1-1, with TRBD1 as a possible D gene (6 bases). Trimming took 0 bases from V and 8 from J, leaving 13 bases between them. CDR3 length: 14 amino acids. Germline V CDR1 and CDR2: SGHTA, FQGNSA. The whole variable domain, filled in from reference TRBV7-2 and TRBJ1-1, reads GAGVSQSPSNKVTEKGKDVELRCDPISGHTALYWYRQSLGQGLEFLIYFQGNSAPDKSGLPSDRFSAERTGGSVSTLTIQRTQQEDSAVYLCASSLAQWGPEAFFGQGTRLTVV.

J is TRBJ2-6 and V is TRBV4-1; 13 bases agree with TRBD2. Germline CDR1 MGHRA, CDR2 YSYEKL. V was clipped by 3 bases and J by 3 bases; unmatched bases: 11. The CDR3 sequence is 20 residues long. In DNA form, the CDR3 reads TGCGCCAGCAGCCAGAAGGGACTAGCGGGATTCTTGGATGGGGCCAACGTCCTGACTTTC. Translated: CASSQKGLAGFLDGANVLTF.

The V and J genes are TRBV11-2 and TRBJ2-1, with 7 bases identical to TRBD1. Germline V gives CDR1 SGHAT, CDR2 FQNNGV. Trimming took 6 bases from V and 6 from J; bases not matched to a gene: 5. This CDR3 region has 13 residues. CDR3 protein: CASSSTGANEQFF. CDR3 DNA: TGTGCCAGCAGTTCCACAGGGGCCAATGAGCAGTTCTTC.

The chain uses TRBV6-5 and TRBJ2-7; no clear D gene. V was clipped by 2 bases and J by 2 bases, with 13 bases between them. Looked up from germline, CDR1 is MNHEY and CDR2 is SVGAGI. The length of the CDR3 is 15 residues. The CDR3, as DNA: TGTGCCAGCAGTTACGCGAGTCCCCCACCCTACGAGCAGTACTTC. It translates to CASSYASPPPYEQYF.

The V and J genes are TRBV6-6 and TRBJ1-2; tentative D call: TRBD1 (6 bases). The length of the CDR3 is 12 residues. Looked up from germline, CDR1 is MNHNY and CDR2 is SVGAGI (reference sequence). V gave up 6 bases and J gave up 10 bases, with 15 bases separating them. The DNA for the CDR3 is TGTGCCAGCAGCTATAACGACAGGCCCTACACCTTC. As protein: CASSYNDRPYTF.

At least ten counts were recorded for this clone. Here the CDR3 DNA reads TGCGCCAGCAGCTGGGACAGGGCCGAGGGGGAGCTGTTTTTT. Translating it yields CASSWDRAEGELFF. The rearrangement joins TRBV5-1 to TRBJ2-2; 9 bases are a match to TRBD1. The J segment lost 8 bases and the V segment lost 3 bases, leaving 5 bases of the junction unmatched. This CDR3 is built from 14 residues. Germline CDR1 is SGHRS and CDR2 is YFSETQ.

The CDR3 coding sequence is TGCGCCAGCAGCCTGACACCGGGACTAGCGATTTACAATGAGCAGTTCTTC. Encoded protein: CASSLTPGLAIYNEQFF. The chain has TRBV5-1 and TRBJ2-1; TRBD2 agrees at 10 bases. The V gene end was trimmed by 4 bases and the J gene end by 4 bases; junction bases not matched to a gene: 11. CDR1 is SGHRS and CDR2 is YFSETQ in the germline V gene. This CDR3 region has 17 residues.

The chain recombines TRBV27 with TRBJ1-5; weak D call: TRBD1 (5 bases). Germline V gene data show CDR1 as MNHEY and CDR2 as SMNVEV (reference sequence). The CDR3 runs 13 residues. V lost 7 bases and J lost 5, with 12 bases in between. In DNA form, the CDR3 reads TGTGCCAGCAAACGGACACCTGATCAGCCCCAGCATTTT. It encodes CASKRTPDQPQHF.

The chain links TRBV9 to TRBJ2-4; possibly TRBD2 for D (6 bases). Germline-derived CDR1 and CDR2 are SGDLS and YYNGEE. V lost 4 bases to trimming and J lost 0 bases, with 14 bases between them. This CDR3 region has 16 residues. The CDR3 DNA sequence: TGTGCCAGCAGCCCGGACTATTTTCTAGCCAAAAACATTCAGTACTTC. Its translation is CASSPDYFLAKNIQYF.